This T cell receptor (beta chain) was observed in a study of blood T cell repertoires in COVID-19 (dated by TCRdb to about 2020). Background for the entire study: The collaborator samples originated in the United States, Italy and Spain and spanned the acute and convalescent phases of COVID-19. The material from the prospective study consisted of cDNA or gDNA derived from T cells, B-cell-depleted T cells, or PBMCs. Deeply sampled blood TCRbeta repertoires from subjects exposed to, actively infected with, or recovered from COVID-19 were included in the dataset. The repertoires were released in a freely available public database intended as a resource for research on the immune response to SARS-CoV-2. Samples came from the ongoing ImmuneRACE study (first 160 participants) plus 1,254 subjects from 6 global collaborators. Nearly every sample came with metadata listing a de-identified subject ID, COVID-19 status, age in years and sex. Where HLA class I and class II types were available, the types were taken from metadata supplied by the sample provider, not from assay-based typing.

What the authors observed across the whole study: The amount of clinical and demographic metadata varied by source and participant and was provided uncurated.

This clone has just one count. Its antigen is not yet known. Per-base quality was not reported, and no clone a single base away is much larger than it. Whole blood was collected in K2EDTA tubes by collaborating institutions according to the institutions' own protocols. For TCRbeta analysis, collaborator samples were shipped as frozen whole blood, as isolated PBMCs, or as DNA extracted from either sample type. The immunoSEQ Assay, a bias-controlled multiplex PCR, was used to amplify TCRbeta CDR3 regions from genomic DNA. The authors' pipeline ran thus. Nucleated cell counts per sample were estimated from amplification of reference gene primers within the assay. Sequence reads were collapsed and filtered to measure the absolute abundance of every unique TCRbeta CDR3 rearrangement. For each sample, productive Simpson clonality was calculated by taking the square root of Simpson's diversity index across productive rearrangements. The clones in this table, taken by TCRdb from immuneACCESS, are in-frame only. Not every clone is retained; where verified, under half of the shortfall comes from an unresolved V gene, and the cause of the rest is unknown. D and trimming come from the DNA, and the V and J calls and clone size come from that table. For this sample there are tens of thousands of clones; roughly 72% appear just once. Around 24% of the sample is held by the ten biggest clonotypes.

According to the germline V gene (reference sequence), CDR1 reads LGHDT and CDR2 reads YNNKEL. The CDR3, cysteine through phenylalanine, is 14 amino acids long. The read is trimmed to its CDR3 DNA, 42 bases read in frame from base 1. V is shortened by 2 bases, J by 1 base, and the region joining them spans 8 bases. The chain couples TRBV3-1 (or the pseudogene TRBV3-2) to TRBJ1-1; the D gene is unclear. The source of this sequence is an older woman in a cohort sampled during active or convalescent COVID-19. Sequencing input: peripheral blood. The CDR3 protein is CASSQMNRNTEAFF. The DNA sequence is TGTGCCAGCAGCCAAATGAACAGGAACACTGAAGCTTTCTTT.